The 18 T cell receptor beta chains presented below share a single source sample, sequenced in a study of T cell responses to AZD1222 COVID-19 vaccine. The repertoire was sequenced with immunoSEQ multiplex PCR; TCRdb's copy has only in-frame clones and lacks some. The sample yields roughly 150,000 clones, nearly 95% seen once. This specimen consisted of peripheral blood, obtained on day 0 of AZD1222 vaccination. The origin of the receptors is an adult in good health.

The chain joins TRBV19 to TRBJ1-2; 7 bases match TRBD1. The CDR3 is 13 residues long. CDR1 LNHDA and CDR2 SQIVND come from the germline V gene (reference sequence). With V trimmed by 5 bases and J by 8 bases, 8 bases remained unmatched. CDR3 in DNA: TGTGCCAGTAGTTCACAGACAGGGACCGGCTACACCTTC. Its protein product is CASSSQTGTGYTF.

This chain uses TRBV5-4 with TRBJ2-5; D is ambiguous. CDR1 is SGHNT and CDR2 is YYREEE in the germline V gene (reference sequence). The CDR3 covers 15 residues. The V and J ends lost 0 bases and 5 bases respectively, with 14 bases between them. The CDR3, as DNA: TGTGCCAGCAGCTTGGCCCTCAGACAAGAGGAGACCCAGTACTTC. Its protein product is CASSLALRQEETQYF.

This clone occurred once. This chain joins TRBV4-1 and TRBJ1-2; possible D gene TRBD1, 6 bases. Trimming removed 2 bases at V and 2 bases at J, with 18 bases between. Germline V gene data show CDR1 as MGHRA and CDR2 as YSYEKL. The CDR3 is made up of 17 amino acids. The CDR3 DNA reads as TGCGCCAGCAGCCAATATCGGACAGTCAGGGAGAACTATGGCTACACCTTC. Translated: CASSQYRTVRENYGYTF.

The rearrangement uses TRBV6-6 and TRBJ2-5; a weak D match, TRBD2 (6 bases). The CDR3 totals 14 residues. Germline lookup yields CDR1 MNHNY and CDR2 SVGAGI (reference sequence). Between the trimmed V and J ends, which lost 0 bases and 4 bases, there was a span of 9 bases. The CDR3 sequence: CASSYSQGLETQYF. The CDR3 coding sequence is TGTGCCAGCAGTTACTCCCAGGGACTAGAGACCCAGTACTTC.

The chain recombines TRBV27 with TRBJ2-1; 8 nucleotides agree with TRBD2. The CDR3 runs to 14 residues. V was clipped by 7 bases and J by 9 bases; unmatched bases: 11. Germline loops: CDR1 MNHEY, CDR2 SMNVEV (reference sequence). CDR3 loop: CASNHPSGRIEQFF. The CDR3 bases are TGTGCCAGCAATCATCCTAGCGGGCGTATTGAGCAGTTCTTC.

This chain uses TRBV4-1 with TRBJ2-1; D is perhaps TRBD2 (6 bases). The length of the CDR3 is 17 residues. CDR1 and CDR2 (germline): MGHRA, YSYEKL. V was clipped by 1 base and J by 5 bases, with 18 bases between them. This CDR3 is CASSQVTGTLGDNEQFF. CDR3 DNA: TGCGCCAGCAGCCAAGTAACCGGGACTCTCGGCGACAATGAGCAGTTCTTC.

This rearrangement joins TRBV11-3 to TRBJ2-7; 8 nucleotides agree with TRBD1. The CDR3 spans 16 residues. V lost 7 bases, J lost 6 bases, and 17 bases stayed unmatched. The V gene's germline CDR1 is SGHNT and CDR2 YENEEA. CDR3 sequence: CASTPLGRQGMCEQYF. The CDR3 DNA is TGTGCCAGCACCCCTCTAGGGAGACAGGGGATGTGCGAGCAGTACTTC.

This clone was seen more than once but under ten times. V usage is TRBV27 and J usage is TRBJ1-1; 10 bases map to TRBD1. Germline V gene sequence: CDR1 MNHEY, CDR2 SMNVEV (reference sequence). The CDR3 is 17 amino acids. V lost 2 bases to trimming and J lost 5 bases; unmatched junction nucleotides: 11. As DNA, the CDR3 is TGTGCCAGCAGTTTAGTCGGAAGACAGGGGGCATGGACTGAAGCTTTCTTT. This encodes CASSLVGRQGAWTEAFF.

With regard to this clone: One end of the junction is discordant with germline, which a read error may explain. V and J are TRBV29-1 and TRBJ2-6, with 11 bases matching TRBD1. The CDR3 length is 12 residues. Germline assignment: CDR1 SQVTM and CDR2 ANQGSEA. The CDR3 loop is CSVGTGGNVLTF. The CDR3 DNA is TGCAGCGTAGGGACAGGGGGCAACGTCCTGACTTTC. The full variable domain, with the rest looked up from reference TRBV29-1 and TRBJ2-6, is SAVISQKPSRDICQRGTSLTIQCQVDSQVTMMFWYRQQPGQSLTLIATANQGSEATYESGFVIDKFPISRPNLTFSTLTVSNMSPEDSSIYLCSVGTGGNVLTFGAGSRLTVL.

The rearrangement links TRBV6-4 to TRBJ1-5; 9 positions match TRBD1. The germline gives CDR1 MRHNA, CDR2 SNTAGT. The CDR3 length is 15 residues. With 6 bases clipped from V and 3 bases from J, the junction kept 6 bases outside the gene matches. CDR3 coding DNA: TGTGCCAGCAGCAAGACAGGGGGGGACAATCAGCCCCAGCATTTT. This encodes CASSKTGGDNQPQHF.

V is TRBV7-9 and J is TRBJ2-7; perhaps TRBD1 as D (7 bases). The germline CDR1 and CDR2 sequences are SEHNR and FQNEAQ (reference sequence). This CDR3 is built from 14 residues. V shed 5 bases and J shed 3 bases, with 14 bases lying between them. This CDR3 is CASSQGGGFYEQYF. CDR3 coding DNA: TGTGCCAGCAGCCAGGGGGGTGGGTTCTACGAGCAGTACTTC.

There are a few counts of this clone. V and J are TRBV7-8 and TRBJ2-2, with no clear D. Germline assignment: CDR1 SGHVS and CDR2 FQNEAQ. Trimming stripped 1 base from V and 3 bases from J, with 6 bases between. The CDR3 has 14 residues. The CDR3 DNA sequence: TGTGCCAGCAGCTTAGGGGCAGACACCGGGGAGCTGTTTTTT. Its protein is CASSLGADTGELFF.

The rearrangement links TRBV19 to TRBJ1-6; 8 nucleotides line up with TRBD1. Germline CDR1 LNHDA, CDR2 SQIVND (reference sequence). V dropped 5 bases and J dropped 9; count of bases not matched to a gene: 6. This CDR3 contains 14 residues. CDR3 protein: CASSLDRGGSPLHF. The CDR3 DNA reads TGTGCCAGTAGTCTCGACAGGGGTGGTTCACCCCTCCACTTT.

The CDR3 is CASSQTRDFHTGELFF. In DNA form, the CDR3 reads TGTGCCAGCAGCCAAACCCGGGACTTCCACACCGGGGAGCTGTTTTTT. V usage is TRBV3-1 (or the pseudogene TRBV3-2) and J usage is TRBJ2-2; D may be TRBD2 (6 bases). Trimming shortened V by 2 bases and J by 3 bases, and 13 bases separated the two germline ends. The germline gives CDR1 LGHDT, CDR2 YNNKEL (reference sequence). This CDR3 has 16 residues.

The chain employs TRBV24-1 and TRBJ1-2; D not certain. The ends were cut back, 3 bases at V and 7 bases at J, with 11 bases in the middle. Germline loops: CDR1 KGHDR, CDR2 SFDVKD. The CDR3 runs to 13 residues. The CDR3 nucleotides read TGTGCCACCAGTGATCCCGGGCCGGGTGGCTACACCTTC. It is translated as CATSDPGPGGYTF.

This chain connects TRBV7-9 to TRBJ2-7, with D hard to call. From germline, CDR1 is SEHNR and CDR2 FQNEAQ (reference sequence). The V and J ends lost 3 bases and 6 bases respectively, with 6 bases between them. This CDR3 is 11 amino acids long. CDR3 in DNA: TGTGCCAGCAGCTTGGGCATCGAGCAGTACTTC. This gives the protein CASSLGIEQYF.

This chain uses TRBV19 with TRBJ2-7; 7 bases line up with TRBD1. This CDR3 comprises 13 residues. Per the germline V gene, CDR1 is LNHDA and CDR2 is SQIVND (reference sequence). Germline trimming cut 4 bases from V and 6 bases from J; bases unmatched to any gene: 6. The CDR3 region is CASSKTGIREQYF. The CDR3 coding sequence is TGTGCCAGTAGTAAGACAGGGATTCGCGAGCAGTACTTC. Using reference TRBV19 and TRBJ2-7 for the parts outside the CDR3, the full variable domain is DGGITQSPKYLFRKEGQNVTLSCEQNLNHDAMYWYRQDPGQGLRLIYYSQIVNDFQKGDIAEGYSVSREKKESFPLTVTSAQKNPTAFYLCASSKTGIREQYFGPGTRLTVT.

This clone turned up a few times. This chain connects TRBV6-5 to TRBJ1-6, with TRBD1 as a possible D gene (5 bases). Trimming took off 8 bases at V and 10 bases at J, with 21 bases between the two ends. The length of the CDR3 is 15 residues. CDR1 is MNHEY, CDR2 SVGAGI, per germline. The CDR3 spells CASVAPGRSNSPLHF. In DNA, the CDR3 is TGTGCCAGCGTCGCCCCGGGACGGAGTAACTCACCCCTCCACTTT.